This T cell receptor (beta chain) was captured by sequencing in a study of blood T cell repertoires in COVID-19. Turning to the study itself: The cDNA or gDNA used as material had been derived from T cells, B-cell-depleted T cells, or PBMCs.

In the authors' workflow: Estimated nucleated cell counts came from reference gene primer amplification. Method: immunoSEQ multiplex PCR; TCRdb's copy keeps in-frame clones and lacks some. V, J and clone size were drawn from that table, and D and trimming were deduced from the DNA. Of about 260,000 clones listed, 84% are singletons. CDR1 is KGHSH, CDR2 LQKENI, per germline. The CDR3 length is 15 residues. Trimming pared 1 base from V and 5 bases from J, leaving 14 bases between. The chain employs TRBV18 and TRBJ1-1, with D uncertain. The sequence derives from a man under 40 with acute COVID-19. Sequencing was done on a sample of PBMCs or T cells enriched from blood (not recorded which). CDR3 sequence (DNA): TGTGCCAGCTCACCACTCGGGGTGGGGTGGACTGAAGCTTTCTTT. Its protein is CASSPLGVGWTEAFF.